One sample yielded the 3 T cell receptor beta chains listed below, sequenced in a study of beta chain features in type 1 diabetes. General study results and limits: Shorter TCRB CDR3s, moderately but significantly so, were found in Type 1 diabetes patients in all four CD4+ subsets.

Antigen specificity for these receptors is unknown. Investigators reverse transcribed all isolated RNA, so they sequenced expressed TCRB transcripts. Clones were read by immunoSEQ multiplex PCR, and TCRdb kept only the in-frame ones, dropping some. The sample carries 15,000 or so clones, over 55% recorded once. The sample was Tregs from blood. The receptors shown here come from a man aged 30 to 39 with type 1 diabetes.

The chain has TRBV6-1 and TRBJ2-2; 10 nucleotides agree with TRBD2. This CDR3 spans 17 amino acids. Trimming at V came to 4 bases and at J to 6 bases, leaving 11 bases not matched to a gene. CDR1 MNHNS and CDR2 SASEGT come from the germline V gene. CDR3 sequence (DNA): TGTGCCAGCAGTGGGTCAAGCGGGGGGGTAATGGCCGGGGAGCTGTTTTTT. Translation gives CASSGSSGGVMAGELFF.

This clone was counted between two and nine times. V and J are TRBV5-4 and TRBJ2-2; D might be TRBD1 (6 bases). The CDR3 totals 15 residues. Germline V lookup: CDR1 SGHNT, CDR2 YYREEE (reference sequence). Trimming took off 0 bases at V and 3 bases at J, with 9 bases between the two ends. The CDR3 DNA is TGTGCCAGCAGCTTGGAACAGGGTTACACCGGGGAGCTGTTTTTT. It encodes CASSLEQGYTGELFF.

This clone occurred a few times. This chain joins TRBV6-5 and TRBJ2-7; weak D call: TRBD1 (6 bases). V was trimmed by 6 bases and J by 5 bases, leaving 14 bases between them. CDR3 length: 13 amino acids. Per the germline V gene, CDR1 is MNHEY and CDR2 is SVGAGI. CDR3 DNA sequence: TGTGCCAGCAGAGACAGGTCCACCCACGAGCAGTACTTC. Its protein product is CASRDRSTHEQYF.